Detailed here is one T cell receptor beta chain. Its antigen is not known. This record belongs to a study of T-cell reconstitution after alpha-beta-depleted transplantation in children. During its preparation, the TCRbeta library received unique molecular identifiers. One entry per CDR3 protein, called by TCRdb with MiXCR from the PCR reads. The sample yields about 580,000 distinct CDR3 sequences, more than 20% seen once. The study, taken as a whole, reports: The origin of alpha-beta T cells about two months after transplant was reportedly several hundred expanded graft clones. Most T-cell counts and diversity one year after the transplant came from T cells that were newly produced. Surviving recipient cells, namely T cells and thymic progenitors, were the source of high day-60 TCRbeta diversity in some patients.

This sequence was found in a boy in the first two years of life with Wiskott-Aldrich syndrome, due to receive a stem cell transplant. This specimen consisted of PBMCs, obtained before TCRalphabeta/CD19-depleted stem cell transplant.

Here the CDR3 reads CASSRDRGPAGSYNEQFF. The CDR3 bases are TGTGCCAGCAGTCGGGACAGGGGGCCGGCGGGCTCCTACAATGAGCAGTTCTTC. This chain connects TRBV11-1 to TRBJ2-1; 12 bases fit TRBD1. In germline, CDR1 is SGHAT, CDR2 FQDESV (reference sequence). Trimming took 6 bases from V and 0 from J; bases not matched to a gene: 9. This CDR3 is built from 18 residues.